Sequencing of this T cell receptor (beta chain) was carried out in a study of T cell repertoires in cytomegalovirus infection. The V segment lost 5 bases and the J segment 5 bases; nucleotides outside the gene matches: 18. CDR1 is DFQATT and CDR2 is SNEGSKA in the germline V gene (reference sequence). The CDR3 loop spans 17 amino acids. This clonotype appeared many times. MiXCR, run by TCRdb on the reads, gives a single entry per CDR3 protein. Among about 140,000 distinct CDR3 sequences listed, roughly 6.5% were seen once. The rearrangement joins TRBV20-1 to TRBJ2-3; 8 bases line up with TRBD2. The receptor comes from a human donor in good health (CMV status not recorded). Some clones in this sample may be carry-over from other donors' samples. The sample taken for sequencing was PBMCs. CDR3 bases: TGCAGTGCTTCAGCAGCCCCGGGACTAGGCCTCTTAGATACGCAGTATTTT. Its translation: CSASAAPGLGLLDTQYF.